These 21 T cell receptor beta chains were all obtained from the same sample, sequenced in a study of blood T cell repertoires in COVID-19. Generated by immunoSEQ multiplex PCR, the TCRdb table keeps only in-frame clones and is missing some. There are nearly 45,000 clones in the sample; roughly 87% occur only once, and roughly 13% lies in the top ten. Input material: peripheral blood. The source is a human donor in a cohort sampled during active COVID-19.

This clone has only a few counts. J is TRBJ2-1 and V is TRBV19; 7 bases map to TRBD2. Trimming cost V 5 bases and J 5 bases; bases outside gene matches: 9. The CDR3 sequence is 15 residues long. From germline, CDR1 is LNHDA and CDR2 SQIVND (reference sequence). DNA of the CDR3: TGTGCCAGTAGTGGGGTATCGAGCGGGAACAATGAGCAGTTCTTC. This translates into CASSGVSSGNNEQFF.

The V call is TRBV5-8, the J call TRBJ2-1; tentative D call: TRBD2 (7 bases). The CDR3 sequence is 17 residues long. Germline V lookup: CDR1 SGHTS, CDR2 YDEGEE. Trimming stripped 4 bases from V and 8 bases from J, with 25 bases between. Written as DNA, the CDR3 is TGTGCCAGCAGCGCAGGGTGGCCCCGGGGGGCGTTCGATGAGCAGTTCTTC. It is translated as CASSAGWPRGAFDEQFF. The variable domain in full, with the rest retrieved from reference TRBV5-8 and TRBJ2-1, is EAGVTQSPTHLIKTRGQQATLRCSPISGHTSVYWYQQALGLGLQFLLWYDEGEERNRGNFPPRFSGRQFPNYSSELNVNALELEDSALYLCASSAGWPRGAFDEQFFGPGTRLTVL.

CDR3 sequence: CSVEGRGGGTEAFF. CDR3 sequence (DNA): TGCAGCGTTGAAGGGAGGGGCGGAGGCACTGAAGCTTTCTTT. This chain connects TRBV29-1 to TRBJ1-1; tentative D call: TRBD1 (5 bases). CDR3 size: 14 residues. Germline CDR1 and CDR2: SQVTM and ANQGSEA. V dropped 1 base and J dropped 4 bases, with 13 bases sitting between them.

This sequence joins TRBV30 and TRBJ1-4, with D maybe TRBD1 (6 bases). The CDR3 has 16 residues. The V and J ends lost 6 bases and 6 bases respectively, with 23 bases between them. Germline CDR1 GTSNPN, CDR2 SVGIG (reference sequence). The CDR3 sequence is CACSLQGVKSYEKLFF. The DNA of the CDR3 is TGTGCCTGCTCTCTACAGGGAGTAAAGTCATATGAAAAACTGTTTTTT.

This CDR3 is CASRGQGAGIEKLFF. CDR3 bases: TGTGCCAGCAGGGGACAGGGGGCTGGGATTGAAAAACTGTTTTTT. V is TRBV27 and J is TRBJ1-4; 12 nucleotides agree with TRBD1. The CDR3 loop spans 15 amino acids. V lost 6 bases to trimming and J lost 7 bases; unmatched junction nucleotides: 6. The germline CDR1 and CDR2 sequences are MNHEY and SMNVEV (reference sequence).

The chain combines TRBV7-9 with TRBJ1-1; D possibly corresponds to TRBD1 (5 bases). CDR1 SEHNR and CDR2 FQNEAQ come from the germline V gene (reference sequence). V shed 5 bases and J shed 6 bases, with 16 bases lying between them. This CDR3 has 14 amino acids. The CDR3 coding sequence is TGTGCCAGCAGCCCGCGGACTTCGGGGGCTGAAGCTTTCTTT. The encoded protein is CASSPRTSGAEAFF. Combining the CDR3 with reference TRBV7-9 and TRBJ1-1 gives the whole variable domain DTGVSQNPRHKITKRGQNVTFRCDPISEHNRLYWYRQTLGQGPEFLTYFQNEAQLEKSRLLSDRFSAERPKGSFSTLEIQRTEQGDSAMYLCASSPRTSGAEAFFGQGTRLTVV.

The chain links TRBV4-2 to TRBJ1-5, with 8 bases that match TRBD1. V dropped 4 bases and J dropped 6; count of bases not matched to a gene: 8. Per the germline V gene, CDR1 is LGHNA and CDR2 is YNFKEQ. The CDR3 length is 15 residues. CDR3 residues: CASSRMDREGQPQHF. The DNA of the CDR3 is TGTGCCAGCAGCCGTATGGACAGGGAGGGTCAGCCCCAGCATTTT.

The chain combines TRBV19 with TRBJ2-3; 10 bases map to TRBD2. The CDR3 spans 14 residues. With V trimmed by 9 bases and J by 4 bases, 7 bases remained unmatched. Germline V gene sequence: CDR1 LNHDA, CDR2 SQIVND (reference sequence). For the CDR3, the DNA is TGTGCCAGCTCCGGGACTAGCGTTTCAGATACGCAGTATTTT. Protein: CASSGTSVSDTQYF.

The chain combines TRBV12-3 or TRBV12-4 with TRBJ2-7; 10 nucleotides agree with TRBD1. The J segment lost 3 bases and the V segment lost 7 bases, leaving 3 bases of the junction unmatched. The length of the CDR3 is 13 residues. The CDR3 here is CASTRTGGYEQYF. DNA for the CDR3: TGTGCCAGCACCCGGACAGGGGGCTACGAGCAGTACTTC.

This chain links TRBV7-8 with TRBJ1-5, with TRBD1 matching 7 bases. The CDR3 covers 13 residues. Germline loops: CDR1 SGHVS, CDR2 FQNEAQ. J lost 6 bases, V lost 5 bases, and 4 bases had no gene match. DNA for the CDR3: TGTGCCAGCAGCCCACAGGGGATTCAGCCCCAGCATTTT. It yields the protein CASSPQGIQPQHF.

The chain uses TRBV10-3 and TRBJ2-7; D might be TRBD1 (6 bases). V dropped 4 bases and J dropped 1 base, with 8 bases sitting between them. The CDR3 covers 13 residues. Looked up from germline, CDR1 is ENHRY and CDR2 is SYGVKD. Written as DNA, the CDR3 is TGTGCCATCAGTGGGACAGTTTCCTACGAGCAGTACTTC. Amino acid sequence: CAISGTVSYEQYF.

Only a few counts were recorded for this clone. V gene TRBV28 combines with J gene TRBJ2-1; TRBD1 matches 9 bases. The CDR3 covers 14 residues. Unmatched junction bases numbered 5, after V lost 6 bases and J lost 5 bases. Germline CDR1 MDHEN, CDR2 SYDVKM. Written as DNA, the CDR3 is TGTGCCAGCAGAGCCGGACAGGGGAACAATGAGCAGTTCTTC. This translates into CASRAGQGNNEQFF.

This chain joins TRBV12-3 or TRBV12-4 and TRBJ1-5; D is undetermined. The CDR3 is made up of 13 amino acids. Trimming took off 3 bases at V and 9 bases at J, with 12 bases between the two ends. This chain's CDR3 is CASSFLGDGPQHF. In nucleotides, the CDR3 is TGTGCCAGCAGTTTCTTAGGAGACGGGCCCCAGCATTTT.

V and J are TRBV5-4 and TRBJ2-5; D is undetermined. Trimming took off 4 bases at V and 5 bases at J, with 15 bases between the two ends. Germline CDR1 is SGHNT and CDR2 is YYREEE (reference sequence). The CDR3 consists of 14 residues. CDR3 protein: CASSRTSPGETQYF. Here the CDR3 DNA reads TGTGCCAGCAGCCGTACCAGCCCCGGGGAGACCCAGTACTTC.

The V and J genes are TRBV5-5 and TRBJ1-2, with 11 bases fitting TRBD1. This CDR3 is built from 14 residues. CDR1 and CDR2 from the germline V gene are SGHKS and YYEKEE (reference sequence). J gave up 8 bases and V 0 bases, and 3 bases lay outside the gene matches. This CDR3 is CASSLGTGGRGYTF. The CDR3 DNA is TGTGCCAGCAGCTTGGGGACAGGGGGCCGGGGCTACACCTTC.

V usage is TRBV10-3 and J usage is TRBJ1-1, with 12 bases that match TRBD1. The germline gives CDR1 ENHRY, CDR2 SYGVKD. With V trimmed by 9 bases and J by 3 bases, 11 bases remained unmatched. CDR3 size: 16 residues. The CDR3 reads CAIKAGTGGKDTEAFF. The CDR3 DNA reads TGTGCCATTAAGGCCGGGACAGGGGGCAAGGACACTGAAGCTTTCTTT.

The rearrangement links TRBV28 to TRBJ2-1; D not resolved. The CDR3 covers 12 residues. The germline V and J ends were trimmed by 6 bases and 4 bases, with 7 bases remaining between them. Germline CDR1 reads MDHEN; CDR2 reads SYDVKM. The CDR3 coding sequence is TGTGCCAGCAGCCCCCCTTACAATGAGCAGTTCTTC. This gives the protein CASSPPYNEQFF.

The chain couples TRBV5-8 to TRBJ2-3, with D perhaps TRBD1 (6 bases). The germline gives CDR1 SGHTS, CDR2 YDEGEE. Trimming left V 0 bases short and J 2 bases short, with 13 bases between. This CDR3 region has 16 residues. This chain's CDR3 is CASSLDRVGVTDTQYF. CDR3 DNA: TGTGCCAGCAGCTTGGACAGGGTTGGCGTCACAGATACGCAGTATTTT.

CDR3 coding DNA: TGTGCCAGCAGCTGGGACTATTCCGGGGAGCTGTTTTTT. It encodes CASSWDYSGELFF. This chain uses TRBV5-4 with TRBJ2-2, with 7 bases that match TRBD2. The J segment lost 6 bases and the V segment lost 3 bases, leaving 2 bases of the junction unmatched. The CDR3 runs 13 residues. Germline V gives CDR1 SGHNT, CDR2 YYREEE (reference sequence).

The V gene is TRBV25-1, the J gene TRBJ2-1; tentatively, D is TRBD2 (6 bases). This CDR3 comprises 15 residues. V dropped 2 bases and J dropped 0 bases, with 8 bases sitting between them. Germline V gene sequence: CDR1 MGHDK, CDR2 SYGVNS. The CDR3 region is CASSERRVSYNEQFF. DNA of the CDR3: TGTGCCAGCAGTGAACGGAGGGTCTCCTACAATGAGCAGTTCTTC.

The V call is TRBV7-2, the J call TRBJ2-1; tentatively, D is TRBD2 (5 bases). The germline V gene encodes CDR1 SGHTA and CDR2 FQGNSA. CDR3 length: 12 residues. The V gene lost 5 bases and the J gene lost 7 bases, with 9 bases spanning the gap. CDR3 sequence (DNA): TGTGCCAGCAGCCGACCGGGGAATGAGCAGTTCTTC. This sequence encodes CASSRPGNEQFF.